Listed here are 21 T cell receptor beta chains from one sample, sequenced in a study of human T cells and chemical hapten exposure. Time point reported: pre-sensitization, week 0. The treatment denotes: therapeutic diphenylcyclopropenone sensitization with weekly scalp DPC. TCRdb re-derived calls from the RACE reads in MiXCR, one entry per CDR3 protein. Altogether tens of thousands of distinct CDR3 sequences are present, 11% being singletons, with the ten largest covering approximately 5.2%. The starting material was whole blood, obtained in connection with sensitization to the hapten diphenylcyclopropenone (DPC). Receptors originate from a woman aged 45 to 65 with alopecia areata. Some clones in this sample may be carry-over from other donors' samples.

This clonotype was recorded at least ten times. The chain is built from TRBV7-8 and TRBJ2-3; 7 bases fit TRBD2. V lost 9 bases, J lost 3 bases, and 6 bases stayed unmatched. The CDR3 runs to 13 residues. Germline values: CDR1 SGHVS, CDR2 FQNEAQ. The CDR3 spells CASAGDLTDTQYF. The CDR3 DNA follows: TGTGCCAGTGCGGGGGATCTGACAGATACGCAGTATTTT. The full variable domain, its missing parts supplied by reference TRBV7-8 and TRBJ2-3, is GAGVSQSPRYKVAKRGQDVALRCDPISGHVSLFWYQQALGQGPEFLTYFQNEAQLDKSGLPSDRFFAERPEGSVSTLKIQRTQQEDSAVYLCASAGDLTDTQYFGPGTRLTVL.

There are many counts of this clonotype. The J gene is TRBJ2-2, the V gene TRBV20-1, with D perhaps TRBD2 (5 bases). V lost 0 bases and J 6 bases, leaving 5 bases between the germline ends. The CDR3 contains 12 residues. Germline CDR1 DFQATT, CDR2 SNEGSKA (reference sequence). The CDR3 loop is CSAREGAGELFF. The CDR3 coding sequence is TGCAGTGCTAGAGAGGGAGCCGGGGAGCTGTTTTTT.

This clonotype was recorded at least ten times. This chain connects TRBV14 to TRBJ2-5; D might be TRBD1 (6 bases). Germline assignment: CDR1 SGHDN and CDR2 FVKESK. The germline V and J ends were trimmed by 2 bases and 1 base, with 11 bases remaining between them. CDR3 length: 15 amino acids. The CDR3 nucleotides read TGTGCCAGCAGCCAACGTGGGGGCATCCAAGAGACCCAGTACTTC. It is translated as CASSQRGGIQETQYF.

At least ten counts were recorded for this clonotype. V and J are TRBV29-1 and TRBJ1-1; D unclear. Germline V gene lookup returns CDR1 SQVTM and CDR2 ANQGSEA. V lost 3 bases and J 0 bases, leaving 5 bases between the germline ends. The CDR3 consists of 12 residues. The CDR3 loop reads CSVEKMNTEAFF. In DNA form, the CDR3 reads TGCAGCGTTGAGAAGATGAACACTGAAGCTTTCTTT.

The table lists this clonotype with many counts. The genes are TRBV5-1 and TRBJ2-3; D is unresolved. The V gene's germline CDR1 is SGHRS and CDR2 YFSETQ. Between the trimmed V and J ends, which lost 4 bases and 2 bases, there was a span of 8 bases. This CDR3 comprises 13 residues. In DNA, the CDR3 is TGCGCCAGCAGCCCCGCGTACACAGATACGCAGTATTTT. As protein: CASSPAYTDTQYF.

This clonotype occurred many times. The chain recombines TRBV29-1 with TRBJ1-2, with 7 nucleotides matching TRBD1. CDR1 and CDR2 from the germline V gene are SQVTM and ANQGSEA. The V and J ends lost 7 bases and 0 bases, in that order; junction bases with no gene match: 2. The CDR3 loop spans 12 amino acids. Written as DNA, the CDR3 is TGCAGCGCGGGACAGACTAACTATGGCTACACCTTC. As protein: CSAGQTNYGYTF. The full variable domain, its missing parts supplied by reference TRBV29-1 and TRBJ1-2, is SAVISQKPSRDICQRGTSLTIQCQVDSQVTMMFWYRQQPGQSLTLIATANQGSEATYESGFVIDKFPISRPNLTFSTLTVSNMSPEDSSIYLCSAGQTNYGYTFGSGTRLTVV.

In this sample, this clonotype turned up many times. This sequence joins TRBV7-2 and TRBJ1-1; the D gene is possibly TRBD1 (5 bases). The V gene lost 4 bases and the J gene lost 2 bases, with 8 bases spanning the gap. CDR3 length: 13 amino acids. Germline V gene data show CDR1 as SGHTA and CDR2 as FQGNSA. The CDR3 DNA follows: TGTGCCAGCAGCTATCAGGGTAACACTGAAGCTTTCTTT. Translation gives CASSYQGNTEAFF.

This clonotype occurred many times. The gene calls are TRBV14 and TRBJ2-2, with D unresolved. The CDR3 spans 13 residues. In germline, CDR1 is SGHDN, CDR2 FVKESK. V gave up 3 bases and J gave up 4 bases, with 6 bases separating them. This CDR3 is CASSQTGTGELFF. CDR3 nucleotides: TGTGCCAGCAGCCAGACGGGCACCGGGGAGCTGTTTTTT.

This clonotype was counted ten times or more. The V and J genes are TRBV29-1 and TRBJ1-5, with no clear D. The CDR3 runs 14 residues. The germline CDR1 and CDR2 sequences are SQVTM and ANQGSEA. V was trimmed by 4 bases and J by 2 bases, leaving 12 bases between them. The chain's CDR3 is CSVGGVGGNQPQHF. The CDR3 DNA is TGCAGCGTTGGCGGGGTTGGGGGCAATCAGCCCCAGCATTTT.

At least ten counts were recorded for this clonotype. This sequence joins TRBV15 and TRBJ1-2; possibly TRBD1 for D (6 bases). Germline V gene data show CDR1 as LNHNV and CDR2 as YYDKDF (reference sequence). V was trimmed by 1 base and J by 13 bases, leaving 22 bases between them. This CDR3 comprises 15 residues. The CDR3 reads CATSRAFGDTGSPTF. In DNA form, the CDR3 reads TGTGCCACCAGCAGAGCATTTGGGGACACAGGGTCGCCCACCTTC.

This chain uses TRBV6-2 or TRBV6-3 with TRBJ1-6; tentatively, D is TRBD1 (6 bases). Trimming shortened V by 6 bases and J by 5 bases, and 14 bases separated the two germline ends. This CDR3 comprises 15 residues. Germline-derived CDR1 and CDR2 are MNHEY and SVGEGT. This CDR3 is CASRDSDRDNSPLHF. In nucleotides, the CDR3 is TGTGCCAGCAGGGACAGCGACAGAGATAATTCACCCCTCCACTTT.

This clonotype was seen many times. The chain is built from TRBV29-1 and TRBJ1-4; D gene ambiguous. Germline V gene data show CDR1 as SQVTM and CDR2 as ANQGSEA. The length of the CDR3 is 14 residues. V was cut by 5 bases and J by 0 bases, with 10 bases left in between. CDR3 sequence: CSVRTGATNEKLFF. For the CDR3, the DNA is TGCAGCGTTCGAACCGGTGCAACTAATGAAAAACTGTTTTTT.

The J gene is TRBJ2-2, the V gene TRBV27, with 14 bases matching TRBD2. The CDR3 extends over 15 amino acids. Germline CDR1 MNHEY, CDR2 SMNVEV (reference sequence). Unmatched junction bases numbered 1, after V lost 6 bases and J lost 4 bases. The CDR3 loop is CASRGTSGGTGELFF. CDR3 bases: TGTGCCAGCAGAGGGACTAGCGGGGGCACCGGGGAGCTGTTTTTT.

The V call is TRBV7-2, the J call TRBJ1-5; D possibly corresponds to TRBD1 (5 bases). The CDR3 length is 16 residues. Looked up from germline, CDR1 is SGHTA and CDR2 is FQGNSA. The V end lost 4 bases, the J end lost 4 bases, and 17 bases lay between the germline ends. The CDR3 DNA follows: TGTGCCAGCAGCTCGGAGTCGGGGGTTCAAAATCAGCCCCAGCATTTT. Its translation is CASSSESGVQNQPQHF.

This clonotype was picked up many times. The chain employs TRBV7-2 and TRBJ1-1; D remains ambiguous. V was clipped by 4 bases and J by 0 bases, with 12 bases between them. The CDR3 length is 15 residues. Germline values: CDR1 SGHTA, CDR2 FQGNSA. CDR3 coding DNA: TGTGCCAGCAGCTCAGAGGTGATTCTGAACACTGAAGCTTTCTTT. Amino acids: CASSSEVILNTEAFF.

V gene TRBV6-4 combines with J gene TRBJ1-3; the D gene is possibly TRBD1 (6 bases). The CDR3 is 17 amino acids. Trimming cost V 8 bases and J 3 bases, with 23 bases left between them. Germline V gene data show CDR1 as MRHNA and CDR2 as SNTAGT. The CDR3 DNA reads TGTGCCAGCGTTGCCGGGCAGCCAGGGGCTTTTGGAAACACCATATATTTT. Translation gives CASVAGQPGAFGNTIYF.

The chain has TRBV20-1 and TRBJ2-7; D ambiguous. This CDR3 is built from 11 residues. V was clipped by 1 base and J by 5 bases, with 6 bases between them. Looked up from germline, CDR1 is DFQATT and CDR2 is SNEGSKA (reference sequence). The CDR3 DNA is TGCAGTGCTAGAGGGCCGAACGAGCAGTACTTC. Protein product: CSARGPNEQYF.

This clonotype has a count of ten or more. The chain links TRBV3-1 to TRBJ1-1; D is unresolved. V was trimmed by 0 bases and J by 3 bases, leaving 14 bases between them. Germline CDR1 is LGHDT and CDR2 is YNNKEL (reference sequence). The length of the CDR3 is 16 residues. CDR3 region: CASSQDRFSWDTEAFF. The CDR3, as DNA: TGTGCCAGCAGCCAAGATCGCTTCTCTTGGGACACTGAAGCTTTCTTT.

A few counts support this clonotype. J is TRBJ2-5 and V is TRBV28; D uncertain. The V gene's germline CDR1 is MDHEN and CDR2 SYDVKM. Trimming removed 3 bases from V and 5 bases from J, with 10 bases in between. CDR3 size: 13 residues. The CDR3 bases are TGTGCCAGCAGTTTTAATAACATCGAGACCCAGTACTTC. Protein: CASSFNNIETQYF.

V is TRBV10-3 and J is TRBJ2-1; no definite D call. CDR3 length equals 16 residues. V was cut by 0 bases and J by 2 bases, with 11 bases left in between. Germline CDR1 and CDR2: ENHRY and SYGVKD. Here the CDR3 reads CAISESLGLAYNEQFF. The CDR3 region has the DNA TGTGCCATCAGTGAGTCCTTGGGGTTAGCCTACAATGAGCAGTTCTTC.

This clonotype occurred a few times. V gene TRBV5-6 combines with J gene TRBJ2-4; TRBD1 might be the D (6 bases). The CDR3 has 13 amino acids. Germline assignment: CDR1 SGHDT and CDR2 YYEEEE. Trimming stripped 4 bases from V and 8 bases from J, with 13 bases between. The CDR3, as DNA: TGTGCCAGCAGCCAAAGGGGGTTTGACATTCAGTACTTC. Translation: CASSQRGFDIQYF. Variable domain in full (rest from reference TRBV5-6 and TRBJ2-4): DAGVTQSPTHLIKTRGQQVTLRCSPKSGHDTVSWYQQALGQGPQFIFQYYEEEERQRGNFPDRFSGHQFPNYSSELNVNALLLGDSALYLCASSQRGFDIQYFGAGTRLSVL.